The clone carrying this T cell receptor (beta chain) has just a few counts. Its antigen remains unknown. A CD45RO/CCR7/CD25/CD127/CD95/CD27 panel sorted naive, central memory, regulatory and stem cell-like memory CD4+ cells. The data derive from a study of beta chain features in type 1 diabetes. Overall study results and limits: Highly expressing activated T cells could be over-counted with a cDNA template. Moderate but significant shortening of TCRB CDR3s was recorded in all four CD4+ subsets from Type 1 diabetes patients.

This CDR3 is built from 13 residues. Looked up from germline, CDR1 is MNHEY and CDR2 is SMNVEV (reference sequence). V lost 10 bases, J lost 4 bases, and 16 bases lay in between. cDNA synthesis used the whole RNA isolate, giving expressed TCRB sequences. The table came from immunoSEQ multiplex PCR; TCRdb's copy has only in-frame clones and leaves some out. The top ten clones hold about 0.016% of a sample with around 310,000 clones, approximately 15% of them seen once. V usage is TRBV27 and J usage is TRBJ1-2; TRBD1 might be the D (5 bases). Material: naive CD4+ T cells from blood. The source of this sequence is a young woman with type 1 diabetes. This chain's CDR3 is CATTEGPSYGYTF. For the CDR3, the DNA is TGTGCCACCACGGAGGGGCCAAGCTATGGCTACACCTTC.